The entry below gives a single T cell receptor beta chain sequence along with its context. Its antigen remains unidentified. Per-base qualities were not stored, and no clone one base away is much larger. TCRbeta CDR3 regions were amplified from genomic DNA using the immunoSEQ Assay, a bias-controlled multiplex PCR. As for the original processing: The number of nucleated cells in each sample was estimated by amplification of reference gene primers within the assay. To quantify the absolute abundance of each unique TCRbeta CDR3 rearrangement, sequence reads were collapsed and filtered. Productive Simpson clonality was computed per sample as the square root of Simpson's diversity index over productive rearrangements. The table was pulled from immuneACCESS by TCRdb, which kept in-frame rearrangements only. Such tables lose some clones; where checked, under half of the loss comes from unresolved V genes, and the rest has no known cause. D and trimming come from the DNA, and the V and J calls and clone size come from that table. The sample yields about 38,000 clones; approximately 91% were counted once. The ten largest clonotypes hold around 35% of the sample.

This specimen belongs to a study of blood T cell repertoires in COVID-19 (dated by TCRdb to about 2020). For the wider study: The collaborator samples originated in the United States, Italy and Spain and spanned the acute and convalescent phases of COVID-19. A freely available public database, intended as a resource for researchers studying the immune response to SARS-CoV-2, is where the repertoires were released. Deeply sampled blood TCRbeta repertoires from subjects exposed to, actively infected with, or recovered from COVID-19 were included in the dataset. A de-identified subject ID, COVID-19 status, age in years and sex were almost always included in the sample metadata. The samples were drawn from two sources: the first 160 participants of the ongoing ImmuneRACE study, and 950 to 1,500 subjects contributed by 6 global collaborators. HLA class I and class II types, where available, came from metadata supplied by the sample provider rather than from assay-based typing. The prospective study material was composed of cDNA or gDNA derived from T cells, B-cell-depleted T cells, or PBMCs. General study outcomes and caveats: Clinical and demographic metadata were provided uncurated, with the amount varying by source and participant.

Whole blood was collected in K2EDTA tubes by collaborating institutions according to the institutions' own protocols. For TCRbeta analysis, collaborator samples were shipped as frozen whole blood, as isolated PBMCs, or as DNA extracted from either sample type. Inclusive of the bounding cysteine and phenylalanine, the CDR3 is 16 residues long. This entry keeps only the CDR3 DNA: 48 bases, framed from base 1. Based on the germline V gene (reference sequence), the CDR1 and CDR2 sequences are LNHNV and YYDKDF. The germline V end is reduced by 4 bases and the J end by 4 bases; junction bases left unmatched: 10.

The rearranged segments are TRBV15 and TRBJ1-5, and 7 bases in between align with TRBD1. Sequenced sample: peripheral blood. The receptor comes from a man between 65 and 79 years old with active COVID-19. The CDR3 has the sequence CATSIGRGKRNQPQHF. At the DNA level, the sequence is TGTGCCACCAGCATAGGCAGGGGGAAAAGGAATCAGCCCCAGCATTTT.